This TCR beta chain appears in the sequencing data of a study of lymphopenia after photon versus proton radiotherapy. Measured with immunoSEQ multiplex PCR; TCRdb has only the in-frame clones, and not every one. The sample contains around 17,000 clones, roughly 88% of which appear only once. The germline V gene has CDR1 MNHEY and CDR2 SVGAGI. Trimming cost V 5 bases and J 5 bases, with 13 bases left between them. The length of the CDR3 is 14 residues. Specimen: peripheral blood, collected from a patient treated with proton-based radiotherapy. The rearrangement joins TRBV6-5 to TRBJ2-1, with D possibly matching TRBD1 (6 bases). The clonotype originates from a man in his sixties or seventies with pancreatic cancer. The CDR3: CASSPGQFDNEQFF. In nucleotides, the CDR3 is TGTGCCAGCAGTCCCGGACAGTTCGACAATGAGCAGTTCTTC.